This T cell receptor beta chain derives from a study of T cells after yellow fever vaccination (dated by TCRdb to between 2018 and 2021). About the investigation overall: The SMART-Seq v4 Ultra Low Input RNA kit was used to prepare libraries from fractions with low cell numbers. To follow T-cell clones before and after primary and booster YFV17D yellow fever vaccination, bulk TCR alpha and beta repertoires were sequenced over time. Bulk PBMC replicates and cell subsets were isolated from blood drawn at multiple timepoints before and after both primary and secondary immunization. Two healthy male donors, one aged 18 to 30 and one aged 30 to 40 years, made up the cohort. Summary of the overall study and its limitations: Computational filtering was needed because FACS-sorted repertoires could contain abundant contaminating clonotypes from the bulk population. After the booster, most clones that had expanded after primary vaccination were detected again (nearly 97% of CD4 and around 88% of CD8), suggesting broad maintenance of memory. A small share of clonotypes was detected in both CD4 and CD8 compartments, with the overlap likely arising from convergent recombination. The study included only a couple of donors, which limits how far the findings can be generalized. Compared with the primary T-cell response, the secondary T-cell response was weaker but faster, peaking on day 5 rather than day 15.

Taken from cysteine to phenylalanine, the CDR3 has 16 residues. Kept here is only the CDR3 DNA, which spans 48 bases and is read in frame from base 1. Trimming removed 5 bases from V and 0 bases from J, leaving 14 bases between the germline ends. CDR1 and CDR2 are drawn from the germline V gene: SNHLY, FYNNEI. On this clonotype itself: What this receptor recognizes is not known. No much larger clone exists at a distance of one base, and base qualities are not known.

TCR cDNA was made using 5'RACE template switching, a step that added a universal primer site and unique molecular identifiers. Priming for cDNA synthesis came from both the TCR alpha and TCR beta constant segments. Library amplification used two PCR steps, and the second PCR step added sample barcodes and sequencing adapters. Libraries were sequenced on Illumina HiSeq 2500 (2x100 bp) or NovaSeq (2x150 bp). Regarding the original processing steps: MIGEC handled demultiplexing of reads and collapsing into UMI consensus sequences, while MiXCR performed V(D)J alignment. Vaccine-responding clonotypes were defined with edgeR using replicate PBMC samples, requiring FDR below 0.01 and a log2 fold change above 5 up to day 15. CD4 or CD8 identity was assigned to each bulk clonotype according to whether the clonotype was present at higher abundance in the sequenced CD4 repertoire or the sequenced CD8 repertoire. The public reads were run again by TCRdb, first through fastp at Q25 and then through MiXCR, and only productive beta chains were kept. Each CDR3 protein gets just one entry, which takes the most common genes and DNA from the rows behind it. V and J calls and clone size were set by TCRdb, not the authors. This sample lists 90,000 to 130,000 distinct CDR3 sequences; 8.4% were detected once. Roughly 25% of the sample is taken by the ten largest.

The treatment or condition tag for this specimen amounts to: live attenuated yellow fever vaccine strain. A standard Ficoll-Paque protocol was used to isolate PBMCs from peripheral blood. CD4 and CD8 T-cell fractions were isolated with Dynabeads CD4 and CD8 positive selection kits. TriZol was used to extract RNA from bulk PBMCs, CD4 and CD8 fractions, and dextramer-positive and dextramer-negative fractions. The chain is encoded by TRBV2 joined to TRBJ2-1, with no confidently assigned D gene. Sequenced material: CD8+ T cells sorted from PBMCs, taken 45 days after the yellow fever booster vaccination. This clonotype was sampled from a man aged 25-45 years who received the YFV17D yellow fever vaccine. This receptor carries the CDR3 CASSSPGSISYNEQFF. The nucleotide sequence is TGTGCCAGCAGTTCCCCCGGCAGCATCTCCTACAATGAGCAGTTCTTC.